One and the same sample provided the 2 T cell receptor beta chains below, sequenced in a study of OX40 agonist ivuxolimab in advanced cancers. Libraries were prepared by immunoSEQ multiplex PCR; TCRdb keeps only in-frame clonotypes and omits some of them. The sample lists tens of thousands of clones; more than 75% were seen once. Specimen: CD4+ or CD8+ T cells sorted from blood, collected in a trial of the OX40 agonist ivuxolimab. The receptors derive from an adult with an advanced solid tumor such as melanoma, head and neck, liver or kidney cancer.

V is TRBV27 and J is TRBJ2-7; D gene ambiguous. Trimming took 3 bases from V and 4 from J, leaving 4 bases between them. Germline V lookup: CDR1 MNHEY, CDR2 SMNVEV (reference sequence). CDR3 length equals 11 residues. The CDR3 reads CASSFLYEQYF. The CDR3 nucleotides read TGTGCCAGCAGTTTCTTGTACGAGCAGTACTTC.

The chain employs TRBV6-6 and TRBJ2-7; 10 bases are a match to TRBD1. This CDR3 has 16 residues. CDR1 is MNHNY and CDR2 is SVGAGI in the germline V gene (reference sequence). With V trimmed by 4 bases and J by 3 bases, 9 bases remained unmatched. CDR3: CASSSDRGTGDYEQYF. CDR3 sequence (DNA): TGTGCCAGCAGTTCAGATAGGGGGACAGGGGACTACGAGCAGTACTTC.